These 16 T cell receptor beta chains came from one sample sequenced in a study of cytomegalovirus exposure and HLA in healthy donors. A multiplex PCR was run with 60 Vbeta primers and 13 Jbeta primers. Sequencing used immunoSEQ multiplex PCR; TCRdb keeps in-frame clones, though not all of them. The table records some 170,000 clones, around 69% of them present only once. Sequencing input: PBMCs. The receptors come from a young woman in good health and CMV-seronegative.

This clone was seen more than once but under ten times. The chain has TRBV6-1 and TRBJ2-7, with D possibly TRBD2 on 5 matching bases. V shed 7 bases and J shed 3 bases, with 19 bases lying between them. CDR3 length: 15 residues. Germline CDR1 and CDR2: MNHNS and SASEGT. Here the CDR3 DNA reads TGTGCCAGCATCGATCCCGGACTCCTGATCTACGAGCAGTACTTC. Its translation: CASIDPGLLIYEQYF.

The V call is TRBV9, the J call TRBJ1-3, with D tentatively TRBD1 (5 bases). Germline CDR1 and CDR2: SGDLS and YYNGEE. Trimming shortened V by 0 bases and J by 2 bases, and 9 bases separated the two germline ends. This CDR3 spans 15 amino acids. The CDR3 protein is CASSVVPRAGNTIYF. DNA of the CDR3: TGTGCCAGCAGCGTAGTCCCCAGGGCTGGAAACACCATATATTTT. Full variable domain (remainder filled in from reference TRBV9 and TRBJ1-3): DSGVTQTPKHLITATGQRVTLRCSPRSGDLSVYWYQQSLDQGLQFLIQYYNGEERAKGNILERFSAQQFPDLHSELNLSSLELGDSALYFCASSVVPRAGNTIYFGEGSWLTVV.

This chain connects TRBV5-1 to TRBJ2-6; D may be TRBD2 (6 bases). V gave up 0 bases and J gave up 0 bases, with 10 bases separating them. The CDR3 consists of 17 residues. Per the germline V gene, CDR1 is SGHRS and CDR2 is YFSETQ. The CDR3: CASSLEPGVSGANVLTF. The CDR3 DNA reads TGCGCCAGCAGCTTGGAACCGGGGGTCTCTGGGGCCAACGTCCTGACTTTC. Based on the CDR3 plus reference TRBV5-1 and TRBJ2-6, the full variable domain is KAGVTQTPRYLIKTRGQQVTLSCSPISGHRSVSWYQQTPGQGLQFLFEYFSETQRNKGNFPGRFSGRQFSNSRSEMNVSTLELGDSALYLCASSLEPGVSGANVLTFGAGSRLTVL.

The chain is built from TRBV15 and TRBJ2-1; unclear D gene. Germline V gives CDR1 LNHNV, CDR2 YYDKDF (reference sequence). There are 18 residues in the CDR3. Trimming took 0 bases from V and 1 from J, leaving 16 bases between them. The CDR3 bases are TGTGCCACCAGCAGAGATCTTACTTTAAGAAGTTCCTACAATGAGCAGTTCTTC. Its protein is CATSRDLTLRSSYNEQFF.

This sequence joins TRBV18 and TRBJ2-6; D possibly corresponds to TRBD1 (5 bases). CDR1 and CDR2 (germline): KGHSH, LQKENI. The V end lost 3 bases, the J end lost 0 bases, and 12 bases lay between the germline ends. There are 17 residues in the CDR3. CDR3 in DNA: TGTGCCAGCTCACCTAGGGGCCTAAACTCTGGGGCCAACGTCCTGACTTTC. Translated: CASSPRGLNSGANVLTF.

The genes are TRBV19 and TRBJ2-1; D unclear. Per the germline V gene, CDR1 is LNHDA and CDR2 is SQIVND (reference sequence). V lost 4 bases and J lost 0, with 7 bases in between. CDR3 length equals 14 residues. The CDR3 protein is CASSSESSYNEQFF. The CDR3 nucleotides are TGTGCCAGTAGTAGCGAGAGCTCCTACAATGAGCAGTTCTTC.

CDR3: CASSYFGHGLSGTQYF. In DNA, the CDR3 is TGTGCCAGCAGTTACTTCGGACACGGCTTATCCGGTACGCAGTATTTT. The gene calls are TRBV27 and TRBJ2-3; possible D gene TRBD1, 5 bases. Germline-derived CDR1 and CDR2 are MNHEY and SMNVEV (reference sequence). The CDR3 consists of 16 residues. V was shortened by 4 bases and J by 8 bases, with 22 bases between the two germline ends.

The chain recombines TRBV11-1 with TRBJ2-7; 9 positions match TRBD1. V was pared by 4 bases and J by 4 bases, with 5 bases of the junction left unmatched. This CDR3 is 14 amino acids long. Germline CDR1 reads SGHAT; CDR2 reads FQDESV (reference sequence). The CDR3 loop reads CASSYSGTGYEQYF. The CDR3 DNA reads TGTGCCAGCAGCTACTCCGGGACAGGGTACGAGCAGTACTTC.

The chain carries TRBV5-4 and TRBJ1-2, with D possibly TRBD1 on 6 matching bases. Germline CDR1 SGHNT, CDR2 YYREEE (reference sequence). Trimming shortened V by 4 bases and J by 4 bases, and 14 bases separated the two germline ends. CDR3 length: 14 amino acids. CDR3 coding DNA: TGTGCCAGCAGCATAAGACAGGCTGGCTATGGCTACACCTTC. Protein: CASSIRQAGYGYTF.

The V call is TRBV1, the J call TRBJ1-2. TRBV1 is a pseudogene segment. This CDR3 has 16 amino acids. In DNA form, the CDR3 reads TGCACCAGCAGTCACTCAAGGACTCACCCCGACTATGGCTACACCTTC. This sequence encodes CTSSHSRTHPDYGYTF.

This clone was counted once. This chain joins TRBV7-9 and TRBJ2-7; D gene uncertain. The CDR3 runs 12 residues. Germline values: CDR1 SEHNR, CDR2 FQNEAQ (reference sequence). V gave up 5 bases and J gave up 3 bases, with 8 bases separating them. Here the CDR3 DNA reads TGTGCCAGCAGCCGAGGAGACTACGAGCAGTACTTC. Its translation is CASSRGDYEQYF.

The chain links TRBV19 to TRBJ2-7; TRBD2 aligns across 9 bases. The CDR3 covers 15 residues. The V gene end was trimmed by 5 bases and the J gene end by 0 bases; junction bases not matched to a gene: 5. Germline values: CDR1 LNHDA, CDR2 SQIVND (reference sequence). CDR3 in amino acids: CASSSHSGSSYEQYF. DNA for the CDR3: TGTGCCAGTAGTTCCCATAGCGGGAGCTCCTACGAGCAGTACTTC.

CDR3 region: CASSPWTDILAGDTGELFF. The CDR3 bases are TGTGCCAGCTCACCATGGACCGACATACTAGCGGGAGACACCGGGGAGCTGTTTTTT. This rearrangement joins TRBV18 to TRBJ2-2, with 11 bases that match TRBD2. The trim removed 2 bases at V and 3 bases at J, leaving 11 bases unmatched. There are 19 residues in the CDR3. Germline V gene data show CDR1 as KGHSH and CDR2 as LQKENI.

This rearrangement joins TRBV6-6 to TRBJ1-5; 9 bases are shared with TRBD1. The CDR3 runs to 15 residues. With 7 bases clipped from V and 3 bases from J, the junction kept 7 bases outside the gene matches. Germline CDR1 reads MNHNY; CDR2 reads SVGAGI (reference sequence). For the CDR3, the DNA is TGTGCCAGCAAAGAAACAGGGGGCGTCAATCAGCCCCAGCATTTT. This encodes CASKETGGVNQPQHF.

This chain joins TRBV7-9 and TRBJ2-5; TRBD2 is a possible D gene (5 bases). The CDR3 length is 14 residues. Germline CDR1 SEHNR, CDR2 FQNEAQ (reference sequence). Trimming stripped 2 bases from V and 0 bases from J, with 7 bases between. Here the CDR3 reads CASSLSGNQETQYF. CDR3 coding DNA: TGTGCCAGCAGCTTATCGGGGAACCAAGAGACCCAGTACTTC.

The sample holds one count of this clone. The V call is TRBV5-8, the J call TRBJ2-7, with TRBD1 matching 8 bases. Germline values: CDR1 SGHTS, CDR2 YDEGEE. The CDR3 spans 16 residues. V was pared by 5 bases and J by 2 bases, with 12 bases of the junction left unmatched. CDR3 sequence reads: CASRTPWTGNTYEQYF. DNA for the CDR3: TGTGCCAGCAGGACACCGTGGACAGGGAACACCTACGAGCAGTACTTC.